This is a list of T cell receptor beta chains from one sample in a study of response to subunit inactivated influenza vaccine. TCRdb redid the calling of the RT-PCR reads with MiXCR, one entry per CDR3 protein. The table has about 520,000 distinct CDR3 sequences, approximately 7.7% seen once. Sequencing used PBMCs from blood, obtained roughly 24 months after vaccination. The receptors shown here come from a man aged 45-69 years who received an inactivated influenza vaccine. The CDR3 runs from the conserved cysteine through the conserved F or W. The D gene is left open where the match is weak. Size tells how often a clone was seen (once, few, many) or the class of an expanded clone, and some rows leave it out.

D	V	size	J	CDR3	DNA
TRBD2	TRBV6-2/TRBV6-3	-	TRBJ2-2	CASRPGLASTGELFF	TGTGCCAGCAGACCGGGACTAGCCAGCACCGGGGAGCTGTTTTTT
TRBD2	TRBV25-1	-	TRBJ2-3	CASSAGLVVTQYF	TGTGCCAGCAGTGCGGGACTAGTAGTTACGCAGTATTTT
TRBD1	TRBV5-5	many	TRBJ2-1	CASSLDRGPDNEQFF	TGTGCCAGCAGCTTGGACAGGGGCCCGGACAATGAGCAGTTCTTC
TRBD1	TRBV3-1	few	TRBJ2-7	CASSQAGTGGTYEQYF	TGTGCCAGCAGCCAAGCCGGGACAGGGGGAACCTACGAGCAGTACTTC
TRBD2	TRBV3-1	-	TRBJ2-1	CASRAPGGYNEQFF	TGTGCCAGCAGAGCCCCGGGGGGCTACAATGAGCAGTTCTTC
TRBD2	TRBV6-2/TRBV6-3	few	TRBJ2-3	CASSQGLARSDTQYF	TGTGCCAGCAGCCAGGGACTAGCCCGTTCAGATACGCAGTATTTT
TRBD1	TRBV5-1	few	TRBJ1-1	CASGWDSKYGDTEAFF	TGCGCCAGCGGGTGGGACAGCAAGTACGGGGACACTGAAGCTTTCTTT
-	TRBV20-1	-	TRBJ2-5	CSARQGGRGETQYF	TGCAGTGCTAGGCAGGGGGGGAGGGGAGAGACCCAGTACTTC
TRBD1	TRBV28	few	TRBJ2-1	CASSNPTGTGVRNEQFF	TGTGCCAGCAGCAACCCGACCGGGACAGGGGTTCGGAATGAGCAGTTCTTC
-	TRBV29-1	-	TRBJ2-1	CSVRGLAEQFF	TGCAGCGTAAGGGGACTGGCCGAGCAGTTCTTC
TRBD2	TRBV6-1	many	TRBJ2-1	CASSRNELAELNEQFF	TGTGCCAGCAGCAGAAACGAACTAGCGGAGCTCAATGAGCAGTTCTTC
-	TRBV4-3	-	TRBJ1-5	CASSRGATGNQPQHF	TGCGCCAGCAGCCGGGGGGCCACTGGCAATCAGCCCCAGCATTTT
TRBD2	TRBV7-2	-	TRBJ2-7	CASRRGTSGSPSYEQYF	TGTGCCAGCAGACGAGGGACTAGCGGGAGTCCCTCCTACGAGCAGTACTTC
-	TRBV18	-	TRBJ2-3	CASSPSRGTTTDTQYF	TGTGCCAGCTCACCAAGCAGGGGAACAACCACAGATACGCAGTATTTT
-	TRBV7-3	-	TRBJ2-7	CASSLLGGPGYEQYF	TGTGCCAGCAGCTTATTGGGCGGGCCCGGTTACGAGCAGTACTTC